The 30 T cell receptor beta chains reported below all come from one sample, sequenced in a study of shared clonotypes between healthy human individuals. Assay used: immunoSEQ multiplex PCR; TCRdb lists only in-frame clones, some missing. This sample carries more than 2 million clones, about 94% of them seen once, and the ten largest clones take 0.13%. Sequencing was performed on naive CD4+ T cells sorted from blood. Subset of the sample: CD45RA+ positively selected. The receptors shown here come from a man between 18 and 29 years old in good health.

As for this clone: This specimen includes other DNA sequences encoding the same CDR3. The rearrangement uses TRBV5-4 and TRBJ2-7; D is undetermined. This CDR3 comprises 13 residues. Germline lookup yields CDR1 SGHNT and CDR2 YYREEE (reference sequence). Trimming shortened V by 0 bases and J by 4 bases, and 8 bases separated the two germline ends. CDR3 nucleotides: TGTGCCAGCAGCTTGGAATCGGCTTACGAGCAGTACTTC. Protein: CASSLESAYEQYF.

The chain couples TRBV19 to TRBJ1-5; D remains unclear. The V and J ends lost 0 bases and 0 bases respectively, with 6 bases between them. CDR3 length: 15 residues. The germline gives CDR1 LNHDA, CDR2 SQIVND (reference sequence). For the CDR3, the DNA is TGTGCCAGTAGTATAGATGCGGCTAGCAATCAGCCCCAGCATTTT. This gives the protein CASSIDAASNQPQHF.

Here the CDR3 reads CSAPLAFEQFF. CDR3 coding DNA: TGCAGTGCCCCACTAGCTTTTGAGCAGTTCTTC. The rearrangement links TRBV20-1 to TRBJ2-1, with D maybe TRBD2 (6 bases). This CDR3 has 11 amino acids. Trimming left V 6 bases short and J 9 bases short, with 12 bases between. In germline, CDR1 is DFQATT, CDR2 SNEGSKA (reference sequence).

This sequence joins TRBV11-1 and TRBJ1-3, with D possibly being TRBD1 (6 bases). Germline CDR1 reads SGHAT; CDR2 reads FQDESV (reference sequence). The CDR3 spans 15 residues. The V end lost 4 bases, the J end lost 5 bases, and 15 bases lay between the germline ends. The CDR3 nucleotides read TGTGCCAGCAGCTCGACGGACAGTATTCGAAACACCATATATTTT. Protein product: CASSSTDSIRNTIYF.

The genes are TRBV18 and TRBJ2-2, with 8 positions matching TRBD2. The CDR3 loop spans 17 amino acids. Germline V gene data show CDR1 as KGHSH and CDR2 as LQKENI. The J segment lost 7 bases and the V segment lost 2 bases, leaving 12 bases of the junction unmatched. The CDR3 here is CASSPSLKREIGGELFF. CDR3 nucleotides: TGTGCCAGCTCACCAAGTCTGAAGCGGGAGATCGGCGGGGAGCTGTTTTTT. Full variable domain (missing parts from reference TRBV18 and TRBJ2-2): NAGVMQNPRHLVRRRGQEARLRCSPMKGHSHVYWYRQLPEEGLKFMVYLQKENIIDESGMPKERFSAEFPKEGPSILRIQQVVRGDSAAYFCASSPSLKREIGGELFFGEGSRLTVL.

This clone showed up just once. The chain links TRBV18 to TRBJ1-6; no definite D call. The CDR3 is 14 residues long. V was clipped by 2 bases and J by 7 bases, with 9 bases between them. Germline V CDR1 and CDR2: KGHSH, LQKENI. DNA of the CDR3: TGTGCCAGCTCACCATTGGACCGGAATTCACCCCTCCACTTT. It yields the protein CASSPLDRNSPLHF. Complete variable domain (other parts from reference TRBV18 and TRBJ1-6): NAGVMQNPRHLVRRRGQEARLRCSPMKGHSHVYWYRQLPEEGLKFMVYLQKENIIDESGMPKERFSAEFPKEGPSILRIQQVVRGDSAAYFCASSPLDRNSPLHFGNGTRLTVT.

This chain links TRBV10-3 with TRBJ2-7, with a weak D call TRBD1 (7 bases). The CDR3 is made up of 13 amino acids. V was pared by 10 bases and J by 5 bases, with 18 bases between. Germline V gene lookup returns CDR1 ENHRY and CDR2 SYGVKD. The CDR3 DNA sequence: TGTGCCACCTTCCGCGGGACAGACGACGAGCAGTACTTC. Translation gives CATFRGTDDEQYF.

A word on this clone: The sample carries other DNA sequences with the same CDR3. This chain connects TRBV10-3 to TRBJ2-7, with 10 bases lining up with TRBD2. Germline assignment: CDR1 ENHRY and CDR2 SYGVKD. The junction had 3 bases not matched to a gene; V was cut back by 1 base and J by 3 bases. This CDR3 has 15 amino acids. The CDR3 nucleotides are TGTGCCATCAGTGAGTGGGCTAGCGGGAGCTACGAGCAGTACTTC. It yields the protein CAISEWASGSYEQYF.

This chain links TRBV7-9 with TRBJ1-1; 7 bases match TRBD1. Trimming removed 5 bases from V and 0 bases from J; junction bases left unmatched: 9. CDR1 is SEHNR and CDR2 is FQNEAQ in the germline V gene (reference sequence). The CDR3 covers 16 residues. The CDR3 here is CASSPQITGVNTEAFF. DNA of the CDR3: TGTGCCAGCAGCCCCCAAATAACAGGGGTGAACACTGAAGCTTTCTTT.

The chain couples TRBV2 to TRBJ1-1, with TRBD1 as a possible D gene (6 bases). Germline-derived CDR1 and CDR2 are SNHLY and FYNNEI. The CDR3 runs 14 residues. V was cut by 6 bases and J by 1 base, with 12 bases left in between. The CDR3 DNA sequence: TGTGCCAGCAGGAGTTGGACAGAGAACACTGAAGCTTTCTTT. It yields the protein CASRSWTENTEAFF.

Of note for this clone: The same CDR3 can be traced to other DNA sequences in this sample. The CDR3 bases are TGTGCCAGCAGTCCACAGGGACGAGAGACCCAGTACTTC. It yields the protein CASSPQGRETQYF. The chain joins TRBV5-6 to TRBJ2-5, with D possibly being TRBD1 (6 bases). V dropped 5 bases and J dropped 4 bases, with 12 bases sitting between them. The CDR3 extends over 13 amino acids. Per germline, CDR1 SGHDT and CDR2 YYEEEE.

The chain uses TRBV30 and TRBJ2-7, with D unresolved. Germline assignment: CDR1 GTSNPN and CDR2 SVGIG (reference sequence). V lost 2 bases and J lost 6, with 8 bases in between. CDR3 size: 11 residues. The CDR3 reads CAWSTPSEQYF. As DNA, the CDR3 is TGTGCCTGGAGTACCCCGAGCGAGCAGTACTTC.

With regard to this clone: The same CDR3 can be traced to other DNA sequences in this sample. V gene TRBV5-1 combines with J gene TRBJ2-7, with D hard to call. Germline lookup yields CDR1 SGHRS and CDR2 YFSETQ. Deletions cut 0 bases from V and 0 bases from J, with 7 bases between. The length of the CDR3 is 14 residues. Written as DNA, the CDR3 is TGCGCCAGCAGCTTGGACGGTAGCTCCTACGAGCAGTACTTC. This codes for CASSLDGSSYEQYF.

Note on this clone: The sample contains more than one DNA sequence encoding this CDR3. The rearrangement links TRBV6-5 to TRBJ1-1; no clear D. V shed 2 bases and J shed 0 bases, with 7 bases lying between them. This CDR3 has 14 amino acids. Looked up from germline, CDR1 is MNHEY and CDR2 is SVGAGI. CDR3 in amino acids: CASSYVGVNTEAFF. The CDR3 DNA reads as TGTGCCAGCAGTTACGTCGGGGTGAACACTGAAGCTTTCTTT.

CDR3 loop: CASSSPPQRGTTDTQYF. The CDR3 coding sequence is TGTGCCAGCAGCTCCCCCCCCCAGCGGGGTACCACAGATACGCAGTATTTT. The chain joins TRBV7-8 to TRBJ2-3; TRBD2 matches 7 bases. Germline V CDR1 and CDR2: SGHVS, FQNEAQ. The CDR3 covers 17 residues. V lost 4 bases and J lost 2; bases outside the gene matches: 12.

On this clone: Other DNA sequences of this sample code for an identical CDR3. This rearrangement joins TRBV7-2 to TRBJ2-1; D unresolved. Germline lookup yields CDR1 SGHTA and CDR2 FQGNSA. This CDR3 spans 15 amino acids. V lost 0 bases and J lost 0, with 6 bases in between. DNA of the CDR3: TGTGCCAGCAGCTTAGCGCCAAGCTCCTACAATGAGCAGTTCTTC. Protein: CASSLAPSSYNEQFF.

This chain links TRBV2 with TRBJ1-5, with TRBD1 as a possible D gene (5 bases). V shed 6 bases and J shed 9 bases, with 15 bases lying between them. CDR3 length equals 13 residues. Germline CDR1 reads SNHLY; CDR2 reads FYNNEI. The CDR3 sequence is CASRDGRGRPQHF. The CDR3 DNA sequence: TGTGCCAGCAGGGACGGGCGGGGACGGCCCCAGCATTTT.

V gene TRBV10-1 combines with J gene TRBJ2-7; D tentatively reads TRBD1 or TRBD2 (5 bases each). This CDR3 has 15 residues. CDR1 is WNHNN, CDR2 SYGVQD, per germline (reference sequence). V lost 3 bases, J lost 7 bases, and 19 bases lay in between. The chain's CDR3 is CASSEPGPISGEQYF. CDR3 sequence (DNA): TGCGCCAGCAGTGAACCGGGACCAATCTCCGGGGAGCAGTACTTC.

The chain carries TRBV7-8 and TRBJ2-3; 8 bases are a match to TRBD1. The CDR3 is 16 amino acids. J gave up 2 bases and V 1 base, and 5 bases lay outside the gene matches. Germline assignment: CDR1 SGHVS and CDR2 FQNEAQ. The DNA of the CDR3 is TGTGCCAGCAGCTTAGTTGGACAGGGTTACACAGATACGCAGTATTTT. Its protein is CASSLVGQGYTDTQYF. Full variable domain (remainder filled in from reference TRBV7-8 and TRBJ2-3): GAGVSQSPRYKVAKRGQDVALRCDPISGHVSLFWYQQALGQGPEFLTYFQNEAQLDKSGLPSDRFFAERPEGSVSTLKIQRTQQEDSAVYLCASSLVGQGYTDTQYFGPGTRLTVL.

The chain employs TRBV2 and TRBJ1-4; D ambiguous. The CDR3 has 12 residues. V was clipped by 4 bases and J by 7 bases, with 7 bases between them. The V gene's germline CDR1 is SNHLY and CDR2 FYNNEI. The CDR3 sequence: CASSGGGEKLFF. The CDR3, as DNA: TGTGCCAGCAGTGGGGGTGGTGAAAAACTGTTTTTT.

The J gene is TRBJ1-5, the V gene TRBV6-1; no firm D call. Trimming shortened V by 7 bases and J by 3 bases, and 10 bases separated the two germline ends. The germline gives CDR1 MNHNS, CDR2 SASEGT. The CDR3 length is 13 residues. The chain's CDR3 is CASTGELNQPQHF. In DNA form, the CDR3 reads TGTGCCAGCACCGGGGAGCTCAATCAGCCCCAGCATTTT.

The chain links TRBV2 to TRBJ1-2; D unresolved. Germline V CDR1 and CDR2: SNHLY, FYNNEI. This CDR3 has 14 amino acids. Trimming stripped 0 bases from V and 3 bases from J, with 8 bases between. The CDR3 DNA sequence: TGTGCCAGCAGTGAAGCGCTGGGTGACTATGGCTACACCTTC. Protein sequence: CASSEALGDYGYTF.

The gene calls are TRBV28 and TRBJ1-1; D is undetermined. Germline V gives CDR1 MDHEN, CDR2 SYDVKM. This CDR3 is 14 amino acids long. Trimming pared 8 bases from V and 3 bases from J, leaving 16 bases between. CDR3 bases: TGTGCCAGCGGGCCGGCCCTCGGGGACACTGAAGCTTTCTTT. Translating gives CASGPALGDTEAFF.

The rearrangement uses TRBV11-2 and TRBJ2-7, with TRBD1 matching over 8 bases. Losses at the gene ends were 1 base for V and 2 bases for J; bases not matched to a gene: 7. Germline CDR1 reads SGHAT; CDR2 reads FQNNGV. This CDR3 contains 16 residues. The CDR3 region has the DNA TGTGCCAGCAGCTTAGGTGGGACAGGTCTTACCTACGAGCAGTACTTC. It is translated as CASSLGGTGLTYEQYF.

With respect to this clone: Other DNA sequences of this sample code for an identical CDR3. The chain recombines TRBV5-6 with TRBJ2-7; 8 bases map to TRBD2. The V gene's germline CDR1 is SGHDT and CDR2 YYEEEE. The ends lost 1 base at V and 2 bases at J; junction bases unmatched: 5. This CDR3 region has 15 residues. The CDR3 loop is CASSLRAGGPYEQYF. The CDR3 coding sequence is TGTGCCAGCAGCTTGCGGGCGGGGGGACCCTACGAGCAGTACTTC.

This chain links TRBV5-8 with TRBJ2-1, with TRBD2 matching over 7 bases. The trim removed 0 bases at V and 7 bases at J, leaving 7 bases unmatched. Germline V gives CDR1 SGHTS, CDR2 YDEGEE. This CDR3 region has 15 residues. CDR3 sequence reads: CASSLASGSSNEQFF. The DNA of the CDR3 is TGTGCCAGCAGCTTGGCTAGCGGATCAAGTAATGAGCAGTTCTTC.

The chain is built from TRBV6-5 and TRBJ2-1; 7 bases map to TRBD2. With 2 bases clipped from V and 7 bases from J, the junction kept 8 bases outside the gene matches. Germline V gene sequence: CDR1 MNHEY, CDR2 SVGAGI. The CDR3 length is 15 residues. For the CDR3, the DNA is TGTGCCAGCAGTTACCTAGGACTAGAATCGAATGAGCAGTTCTTC. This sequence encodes CASSYLGLESNEQFF.

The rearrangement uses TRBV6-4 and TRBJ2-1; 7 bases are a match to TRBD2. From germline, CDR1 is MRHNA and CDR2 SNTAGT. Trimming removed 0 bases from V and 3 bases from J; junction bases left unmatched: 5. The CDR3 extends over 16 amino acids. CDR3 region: CASSDSFSGVYNEQFF. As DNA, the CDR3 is TGTGCCAGCAGTGACTCGTTCAGCGGGGTCTACAATGAGCAGTTCTTC.

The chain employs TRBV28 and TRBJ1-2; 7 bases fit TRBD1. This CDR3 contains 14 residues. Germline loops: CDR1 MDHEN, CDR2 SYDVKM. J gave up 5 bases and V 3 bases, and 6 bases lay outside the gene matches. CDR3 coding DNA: TGTGCCAGCAGTTTCTCGGGACAGCTTTATGGCTACACCTTC. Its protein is CASSFSGQLYGYTF.

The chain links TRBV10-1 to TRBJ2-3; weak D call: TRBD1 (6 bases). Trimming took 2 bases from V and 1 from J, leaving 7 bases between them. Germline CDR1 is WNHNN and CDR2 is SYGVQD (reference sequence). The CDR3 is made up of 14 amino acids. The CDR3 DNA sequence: TGCGCCAGCAGTGAGGACAGGCGCACAGATACGCAGTATTTT. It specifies CASSEDRRTDTQYF.